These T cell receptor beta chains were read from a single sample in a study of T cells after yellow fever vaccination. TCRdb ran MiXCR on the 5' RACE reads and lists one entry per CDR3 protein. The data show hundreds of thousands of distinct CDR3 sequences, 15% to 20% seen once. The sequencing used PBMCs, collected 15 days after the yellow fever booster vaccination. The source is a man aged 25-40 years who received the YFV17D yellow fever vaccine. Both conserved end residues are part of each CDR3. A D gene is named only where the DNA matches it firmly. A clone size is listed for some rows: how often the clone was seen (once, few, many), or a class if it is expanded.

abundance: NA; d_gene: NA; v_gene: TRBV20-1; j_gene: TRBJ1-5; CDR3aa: CSATQGDQPQHF; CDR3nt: TGCAGTGCCACACAGGGAGATCAGCCCCAGCATTTT
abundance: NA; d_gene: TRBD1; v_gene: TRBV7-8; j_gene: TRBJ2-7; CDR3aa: CASSPPGGQKYF; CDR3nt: TGTGCCAGCAGCCCCCCAGGGGGACAGAAGTACTTC
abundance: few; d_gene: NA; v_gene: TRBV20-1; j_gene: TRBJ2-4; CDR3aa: CSATSSKNIQYF; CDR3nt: TGCAGTGCTACTAGCTCAAAAAACATTCAGTACTTC
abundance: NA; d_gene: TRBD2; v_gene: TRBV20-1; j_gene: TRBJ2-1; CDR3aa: CAGTSLSHNEQFF; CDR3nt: TGCGCCGGGACTAGTCTCTCCCACAATGAGCAGTTCTTC
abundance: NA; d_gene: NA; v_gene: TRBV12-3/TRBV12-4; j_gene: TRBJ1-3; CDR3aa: CASSPEGLGNTIYF; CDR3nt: TGTGCCAGCAGTCCCGAGGGACTTGGAAACACCATATATTTT
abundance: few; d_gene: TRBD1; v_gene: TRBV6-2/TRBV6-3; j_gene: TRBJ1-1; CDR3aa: CASSPTGGTEAFF; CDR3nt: TGTGCCAGCAGCCCGACAGGGGGAACTGAAGCTTTCTTT
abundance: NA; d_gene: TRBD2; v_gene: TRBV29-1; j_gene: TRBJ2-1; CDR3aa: CSVDSISGRLVNEQFF; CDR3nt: TGCAGCGTTGATAGTATTAGCGGGAGGTTGGTCAATGAGCAGTTCTTC
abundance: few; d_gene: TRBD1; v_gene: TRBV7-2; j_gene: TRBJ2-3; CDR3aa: CASSYQTGATDTQYF; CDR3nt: TGTGCCAGCAGCTACCAGACAGGGGCCACAGATACGCAGTATTTT
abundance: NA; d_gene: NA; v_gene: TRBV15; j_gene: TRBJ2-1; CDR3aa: CATSRDAARYNEQFF; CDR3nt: TGTGCCACCAGCAGAGATGCGGCGAGATACAATGAGCAGTTCTTC
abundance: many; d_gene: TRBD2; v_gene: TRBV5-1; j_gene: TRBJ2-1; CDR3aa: CASSFSGSRDNEQFF; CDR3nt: TGCGCCAGCAGCTTCAGCGGGAGTAGGGACAATGAGCAGTTCTTC
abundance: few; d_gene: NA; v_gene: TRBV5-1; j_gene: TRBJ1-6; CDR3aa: CASSSADLRNSPLHF; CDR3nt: TGCGCCAGCAGCTCGGCAGACCTGAGGAATTCACCCCTCCACTTT
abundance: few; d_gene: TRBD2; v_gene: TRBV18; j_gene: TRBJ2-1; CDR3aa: CASSPRVLAGWGFNEQFF; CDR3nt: TGTGCCAGCTCACCACGAGTTCTAGCGGGATGGGGATTCAATGAGCAGTTCTTC
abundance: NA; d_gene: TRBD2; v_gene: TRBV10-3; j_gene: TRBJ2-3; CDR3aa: CAISEPPSGRSDTQYF; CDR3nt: TGTGCCATCAGTGAGCCCCCCAGCGGGAGGTCCGATACGCAGTATTTT
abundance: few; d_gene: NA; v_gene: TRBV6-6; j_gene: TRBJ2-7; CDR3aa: CASSYTSNGEQYF; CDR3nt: TGTGCCAGCAGTTACACCAGCAACGGCGAGCAGTACTTC
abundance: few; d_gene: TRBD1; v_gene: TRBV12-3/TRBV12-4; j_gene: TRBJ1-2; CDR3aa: CASSPDRVGGYTF; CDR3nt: TGTGCCAGCAGTCCGGACAGGGTGGGAGGCTACACCTTC
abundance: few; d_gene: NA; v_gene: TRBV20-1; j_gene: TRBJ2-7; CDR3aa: CSARVKGLGEQYF; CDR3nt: TGCAGTGCTAGAGTTAAGGGTCTGGGCGAGCAGTACTTC
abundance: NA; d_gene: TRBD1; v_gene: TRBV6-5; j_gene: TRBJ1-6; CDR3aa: CASSPGTGDFVSPLHF; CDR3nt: TGTGCCAGCAGTCCAGGGACAGGGGACTTTGTTTCACCCCTCCACTTT
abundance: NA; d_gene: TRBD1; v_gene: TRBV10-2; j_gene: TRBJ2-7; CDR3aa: CASSGVGGQGSEQYF; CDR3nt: TGCGCCAGCAGCGGGGTTGGGGGACAGGGGAGCGAGCAGTACTTC
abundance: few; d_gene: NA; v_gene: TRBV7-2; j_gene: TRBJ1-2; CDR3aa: CASSFGWLGGVGYTF; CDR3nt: TGTGCCAGCAGCTTTGGTTGGTTGGGGGGCGTTGGCTACACCTTC
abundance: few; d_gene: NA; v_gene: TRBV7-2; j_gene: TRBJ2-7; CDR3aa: CASSLLPGGSYEQYF; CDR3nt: TGTGCCAGCAGCTTACTCCCAGGAGGCTCCTACGAGCAGTACTTC
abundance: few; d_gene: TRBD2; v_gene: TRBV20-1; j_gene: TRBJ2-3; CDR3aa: CSARGGTRASTDTQYF; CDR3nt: TGCAGTGCTAGGGGAGGGACTAGGGCTAGCACAGATACGCAGTATTTT
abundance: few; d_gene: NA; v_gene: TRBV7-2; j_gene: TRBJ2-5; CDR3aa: CASTPTQETQYF; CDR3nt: TGTGCCAGCACCCCTACCCAAGAGACCCAGTACTTC
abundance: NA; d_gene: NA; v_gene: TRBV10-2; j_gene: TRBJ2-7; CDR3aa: CASSPTGPEQYF; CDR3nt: TGCGCCAGCAGTCCGACGGGGCCCGAGCAGTACTTC
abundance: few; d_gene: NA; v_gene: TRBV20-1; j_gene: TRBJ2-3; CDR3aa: CSARPQIDTQYF; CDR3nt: TGCAGTGCTAGACCCCAGATAGATACGCAGTATTTT
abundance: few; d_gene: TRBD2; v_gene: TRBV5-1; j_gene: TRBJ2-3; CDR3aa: CASSLAATSGSASDTQYF; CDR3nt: TGCGCCAGCAGCTTGGCCGCGACTAGCGGGAGTGCTTCAGATACGCAGTATTTT
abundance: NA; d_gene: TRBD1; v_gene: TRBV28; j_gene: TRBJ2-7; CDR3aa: CASRNPQGNEQYF; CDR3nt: TGTGCCAGCAGGAACCCACAGGGGAACGAGCAGTACTTC
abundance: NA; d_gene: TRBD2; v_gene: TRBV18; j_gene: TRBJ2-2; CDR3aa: CASSPASGVDTGELFF; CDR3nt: TGTGCCAGCTCACCTGCTAGCGGAGTGGACACCGGGGAGCTGTTTTTT
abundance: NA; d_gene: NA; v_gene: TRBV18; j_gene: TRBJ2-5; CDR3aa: CASSLYIGQETQYF; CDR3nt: TGTGCCAGCTCACTATACATCGGGCAAGAGACCCAGTACTTC
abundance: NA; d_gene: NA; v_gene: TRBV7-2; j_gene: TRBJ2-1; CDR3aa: CASSLSGTGYNEQFF; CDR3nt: TGTGCCAGCAGCCTATCCGGGACTGGCTACAATGAGCAGTTCTTC
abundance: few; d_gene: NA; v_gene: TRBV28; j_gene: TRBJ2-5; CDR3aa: CASSLPGTILAQYF; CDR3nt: TGTGCCAGCAGTTTACCCGGGACGATCTTGGCCCAGTACTTC
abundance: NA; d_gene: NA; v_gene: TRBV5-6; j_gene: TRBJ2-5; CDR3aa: CASSWQGGETQYF; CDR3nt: TGTGCCAGCAGCTGGCAGGGGGGAGAGACCCAGTACTTC
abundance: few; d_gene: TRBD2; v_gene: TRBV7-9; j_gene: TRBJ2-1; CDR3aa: CASRLAGVRYNEQFF; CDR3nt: TGTGCCAGCAGGTTAGCGGGAGTCCGCTACAATGAGCAGTTCTTC
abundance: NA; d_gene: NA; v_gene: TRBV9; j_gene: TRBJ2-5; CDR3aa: CASSSDVFGETQYF; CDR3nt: TGTGCCAGCAGCTCCGATGTCTTCGGAGAGACCCAGTACTTC
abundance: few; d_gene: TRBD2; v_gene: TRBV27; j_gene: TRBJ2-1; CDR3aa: CASSLGGTISGNEQFF; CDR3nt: TGTGCCAGCAGTTTAGGGGGGACTATTTCGGGGAATGAGCAGTTCTTC
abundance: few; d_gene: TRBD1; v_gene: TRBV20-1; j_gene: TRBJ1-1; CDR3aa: CSAGRTGLTEAFF; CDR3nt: TGCAGTGCTGGCAGGACAGGGTTGACTGAAGCTTTCTTT
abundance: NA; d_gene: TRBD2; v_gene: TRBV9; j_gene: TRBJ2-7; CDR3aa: CASSALAGTYEQYF; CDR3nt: TGTGCCAGCAGCGCCCTAGCGGGAACCTACGAGCAGTACTTC
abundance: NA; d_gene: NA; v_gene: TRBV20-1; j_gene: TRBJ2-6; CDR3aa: CSASERTTGANVLTF; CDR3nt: TGCAGTGCTAGTGAGAGGACAACCGGGGCCAACGTCCTGACTTTC
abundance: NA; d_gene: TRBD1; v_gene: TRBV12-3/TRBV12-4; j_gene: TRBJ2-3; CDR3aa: CASKTGRTDTQYF; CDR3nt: TGTGCCAGCAAGACAGGGCGCACAGATACGCAGTATTTT